What follows is one T cell receptor (beta chain) and its context. Measured with immunoSEQ multiplex PCR; TCRdb has only the in-frame clones, and not every one. The repertoire holds 55,000 to 70,000 clones, with around nine tenths as singletons. This sample is drawn from a study of blood T cell repertoires in COVID-19. Study in general: Sources were T cells, B-cell-depleted T cells, or PBMCs; the material itself was cDNA or gDNA.

Looked up from germline, CDR1 is SGHTA and CDR2 is FQGNSA. The CDR3 is made up of 14 amino acids. The ends lost 5 bases at V and 3 bases at J; junction bases unmatched: 3. This receptor was obtained from a woman aged 45-65 years with COVID-19, enrolled during active disease. The V and J genes are TRBV7-2 and TRBJ2-1; 8 bases align to TRBD1. Material for sequencing was peripheral blood. CDR3 bases: TGTGCCAGCAGCGGACAGGGTAACTACAATGAGCAGTTCTTC. Translated: CASSGQGNYNEQFF.